This T cell receptor (beta chain) emerged from a study of pediatric ulcerative colitis. Study findings and constraints: All ulcerative colitis patients, but no controls, carried two rectal clonotypes. In rectum, acute severe colitis had expanded clones and less diversity.

This table comes from immunoSEQ multiplex PCR, and its TCRdb copy is limited to in-frame clones, with some not included. The sample shows 50,000 to 65,000 clones, around 85% of them seen only once. The ends were cut back, 0 bases at V and 7 bases at J, with 6 bases in the middle. There are 12 residues in the CDR3. Germline V gene lookup returns CDR1 MNHEY and CDR2 SVGAGI. Of note for this clone: Its antigen is still unknown.

The diagnostic colonoscopy in ulcerative colitis patients preceded any immunosuppressive treatment. The sample comprised blood. V usage is TRBV6-5 and J usage is TRBJ1-1; D is possibly TRBD1 (5 bases). The origin of this receptor is a boy younger than 18 with severe ulcerative colitis. The CDR3 bases are TGTGCCAGCAGTTACTCGGGGGATGAAGCTTTCTTT. This gives the protein CASSYSGDEAFF.